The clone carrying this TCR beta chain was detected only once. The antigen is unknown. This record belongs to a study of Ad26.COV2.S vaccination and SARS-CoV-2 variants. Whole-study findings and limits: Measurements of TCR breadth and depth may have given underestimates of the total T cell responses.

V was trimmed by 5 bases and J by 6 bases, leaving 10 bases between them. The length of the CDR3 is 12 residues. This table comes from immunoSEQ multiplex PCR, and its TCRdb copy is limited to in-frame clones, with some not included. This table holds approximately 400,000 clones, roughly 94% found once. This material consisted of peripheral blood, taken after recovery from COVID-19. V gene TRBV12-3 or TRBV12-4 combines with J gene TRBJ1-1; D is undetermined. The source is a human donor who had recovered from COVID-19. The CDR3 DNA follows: TGTGCCAGCAGTATATCAAGGGCTGAAGCTTTCTTT. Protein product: CASSISRAEAFF.